Listed here are 6 T cell receptor beta chains from one sample, sequenced in a study of blood T cell repertoires in COVID-19 (dated by TCRdb to 2020 to 2022). The protocol used for the library was the immunoSEQ multiplex PCR assay. Imported from immuneACCESS, the table was reduced by TCRdb to in-frame sequences with V and J called. These copies leave out some clones; in studies compared against another copy, an unresolved V gene accounts for under half, and the cause of the remainder is not known. The sample table contains 150,000 to 200,000 clones; only one count was recorded for roughly 84% of them. The biggest ten clones account for about 2.6% of the sample. The material sequenced was peripheral blood. Source of these receptors: a human donor with acute or convalescent COVID-19. The donor label of this sample is uncertain.

Worth noting for this clone: The sample carries other DNA sequences with the same CDR3. This chain links TRBV5-1 with TRBJ2-1, with TRBD2 identical over 9 bases. The V segment lost 4 bases and the J segment 7 bases; nucleotides outside the gene matches: 9. Germline CDR1 is SGHRS and CDR2 is YFSETQ. CDR3 length: 15 residues. CDR3 sequence (DNA): TGCGCCAGCAGCATCCTAGCGGGACCCGAGAATGAGCAGTTCTTC. Translation gives CASSILAGPENEQFF.

The V call is TRBV10-1, the J call TRBJ2-3, with 11 bases fitting TRBD2. The CDR3 is 14 amino acids. Germline CDR1 reads WNHNN; CDR2 reads SYGVQD (reference sequence). After removal of 7 bases from V and 5 bases from J, the junction contained 5 bases not matched to a gene. CDR3 nucleotide sequence: TGCGCCAGCAATAGCGGGGGGGCAGGAGATACGCAGTATTTT. It translates to CASNSGGAGDTQYF.

The V call is TRBV7-2, the J call TRBJ1-2; 8 bases fit TRBD1. The CDR3 consists of 14 residues. Germline V gene lookup returns CDR1 SGHTA and CDR2 FQGNSA. V lost 3 bases to trimming and J lost 4 bases; unmatched junction nucleotides: 4. The CDR3: CASSFSGQAYGYTF. The DNA of the CDR3 is TGTGCCAGCAGCTTTTCGGGACAGGCCTATGGCTACACCTTC.

This clone was counted once. This sequence joins TRBV18 and TRBJ2-7; D perhaps matches TRBD1 (6 bases). The CDR3 has 14 residues. With 2 bases removed from V and 1 base from J, the gap between germline ends came to 9 bases. CDR1 is KGHSH, CDR2 LQKENI, per germline. CDR3 coding DNA: TGTGCCAGCTCACCAGACAGGAGATCCTACGAGCAGTACTTC. It translates to CASSPDRRSYEQYF.

The gene calls are TRBV27 and TRBJ1-3, with D possibly TRBD1 on 5 matching bases. This CDR3 has 13 residues. The ends were cut back, 5 bases at V and 4 bases at J, with 9 bases in the middle. Germline assignment: CDR1 MNHEY and CDR2 SMNVEV (reference sequence). CDR3 sequence (DNA): TGTGCCAGCAGTCAGGGTGCCGGAAACACCATATATTTT. It is translated as CASSQGAGNTIYF.

The V gene is TRBV4-2, the J gene TRBJ1-5; D is uncertain. This CDR3 is built from 13 residues. The germline V and J ends were trimmed by 3 bases and 4 bases, with 7 bases remaining between them. CDR1 is LGHNA, CDR2 YNFKEQ, per germline. CDR3 loop: CASSQGPNQPQHF. For the CDR3, the DNA is TGTGCCAGCAGCCAGGGCCCAAATCAGCCCCAGCATTTT.